The 15 T cell receptor beta chains below come from one sample, sequenced in a study of blood T cell repertoires in COVID-19. Libraries were prepared by immunoSEQ multiplex PCR; TCRdb keeps only in-frame clonotypes and omits some of them. This table holds roughly 500,000 clones, around 87% found once. The material sequenced was PBMCs or T cells enriched from blood (not recorded which). These receptors were obtained from a middle-aged woman who had recovered from COVID-19.

CDR3 nucleotides: TGCGCCAGCAGTGACCCCGGGGGGCCCCAGCATTTT. Amino acids: CASSDPGGPQHF. The chain uses TRBV10-1 and TRBJ1-5, with a tentative D call TRBD1 (5 bases). The germline V and J ends were trimmed by 3 bases and 9 bases, with 9 bases remaining between them. This CDR3 spans 12 amino acids. In germline, CDR1 is WNHNN, CDR2 SYGVQD (reference sequence).

This chain links TRBV6-5 with TRBJ1-1; 8 bases are a match to TRBD1. V shed 2 bases, J shed 5 bases, and the junction held 7 bases outside the gene matches. CDR1 MNHEY and CDR2 SVGAGI come from the germline V gene. The CDR3 contains 15 residues. Here the CDR3 reads CASSYGGQGRTEAFF. CDR3 coding DNA: TGTGCCAGCAGTTACGGAGGACAGGGCAGAACTGAAGCTTTCTTT.

The V call is TRBV4-1, the J call TRBJ2-7; TRBD1 matches 7 bases. With V trimmed by 4 bases and J by 4 bases, 10 bases remained unmatched. The CDR3 contains 15 residues. Germline V lookup: CDR1 MGHRA, CDR2 YSYEKL. DNA for the CDR3: TGCGCCAGCAGCCCAGAACAACCGACAGGGTACGAGCAGTACTTC. This codes for CASSPEQPTGYEQYF.

This clone was seen only a few times. This chain connects TRBV9 to TRBJ2-2, with 12 nucleotides matching TRBD2. The length of the CDR3 is 22 residues. With 3 bases clipped from V and 3 bases from J, the junction kept 21 bases outside the gene matches. CDR1 is SGDLS and CDR2 is YYNGEE in the germline V gene. The CDR3 nucleotides read TGTGCCAGCAGCGCGGCCCCGGGTTCTAGCGGGAGGGCCCTTTCGGACACCGGGGAGCTGTTTTTT. Translation gives CASSAAPGSSGRALSDTGELFF.

A remark on this clone: In the same sample, other DNA sequences code for this CDR3. V is TRBV11-2 and J is TRBJ2-7; D gene uncertain. Per the germline V gene, CDR1 is SGHAT and CDR2 is FQNNGV. The V gene lost 4 bases and the J gene lost 4 bases, with 2 bases spanning the gap. This CDR3 contains 10 residues. CDR3 sequence: CASSSYEQYF. CDR3 nucleotides: TGTGCCAGCAGCTCGTACGAGCAGTACTTC.

This clone was observed a single time. The chain recombines TRBV5-4 with TRBJ2-5; the D gene is possibly TRBD1 (5 bases). V was trimmed by 1 base and J by 5 bases, leaving 12 bases between them. CDR3 length: 14 amino acids. Germline values: CDR1 SGHNT, CDR2 YYREEE (reference sequence). The CDR3 reads CASSLKGAPETQYF. The CDR3 DNA sequence: TGTGCCAGCAGCTTGAAAGGGGCGCCGGAGACCCAGTACTTC.

The V and J genes are TRBV12-5 and TRBJ2-5; TRBD1 aligns across 10 bases. The junction had 6 bases not matched to a gene; V was cut back by 3 bases and J by 8 bases. Germline lookup yields CDR1 LGHNT and CDR2 FRNRAP. The CDR3 spans 14 residues. CDR3 loop: CASGFGDRGITQYF. CDR3 nucleotides: TGTGCTAGTGGTTTCGGGGACAGGGGCATAACCCAGTACTTC.

The rearrangement links TRBV28 to TRBJ2-7, with D possibly matching TRBD2 (6 bases). Germline CDR1 and CDR2: MDHEN and SYDVKM. This CDR3 region has 14 residues. V was shortened by 5 bases and J by 0 bases, with 11 bases between the two germline ends. The CDR3 here is CASSGGGSSYEQYF. DNA for the CDR3: TGTGCCAGCAGTGGTGGGGGGAGCTCCTACGAGCAGTACTTC.

The chain has TRBV6-5 and TRBJ1-4; no reliable D call. The germline CDR1 and CDR2 sequences are MNHEY and SVGAGI. The CDR3 loop spans 14 amino acids. V lost 2 bases to trimming and J lost 4 bases, with 8 bases between them. CDR3: CASSYAGSNEKLFF. For the CDR3, the DNA is TGTGCCAGCAGTTACGCAGGAAGTAATGAAAAACTGTTTTTT.

V gene TRBV28 combines with J gene TRBJ1-3, with D unresolved. Germline V lookup: CDR1 MDHEN, CDR2 SYDVKM. The CDR3 is 15 residues long. V lost 7 bases and J lost 0, with 13 bases in between. The CDR3 DNA reads as TGTGCCAGCAATCCCCCGGGGATCTCTGGAAACACCATATATTTT. It translates to CASNPPGISGNTIYF.

This clone showed up just once. J is TRBJ1-2 and V is TRBV20-1; D is unresolved. Germline V gene data show CDR1 as DFQATT and CDR2 as SNEGSKA (reference sequence). Trimming pared 3 bases from V and 2 bases from J, leaving 13 bases between. The CDR3 runs to 14 residues. CDR3 residues: CSASSEVRNYGYTF. CDR3 coding DNA: TGCAGTGCTAGTAGCGAGGTTCGGAACTATGGCTACACCTTC.

V gene TRBV4-1 combines with J gene TRBJ2-7; 10 nucleotides match TRBD1. The CDR3 is made up of 15 amino acids. In germline, CDR1 is MGHRA, CDR2 YSYEKL. Trimming removed 4 bases from V and 3 bases from J; junction bases left unmatched: 6. The chain's CDR3 is CASSPSGTGDYEQYF. CDR3 DNA: TGCGCCAGCAGCCCATCCGGGACAGGGGACTACGAGCAGTACTTC.

The rearrangement uses TRBV2 and TRBJ1-6; maybe TRBD1 (5 bases). V lost 5 bases to trimming and J lost 5 bases, with 13 bases between them. This CDR3 comprises 15 residues. From germline, CDR1 is SNHLY and CDR2 FYNNEI. The CDR3 spells CASSRTGGNNSPLHF. CDR3 sequence (DNA): TGTGCCAGCAGTCGGACGGGGGGGAATAATTCACCCCTCCACTTT.

The genes are TRBV7-9 and TRBJ1-4, with D tentatively TRBD1 (6 bases). Looked up from germline, CDR1 is SEHNR and CDR2 is FQNEAQ (reference sequence). The CDR3 length is 13 residues. V lost 5 bases to trimming and J lost 7 bases, with 11 bases between them. The CDR3 protein is CASSTRQAEKLFF. The CDR3 nucleotides read TGTGCCAGCAGCACACGACAGGCTGAAAAACTGTTTTTT.

This sequence joins TRBV10-3 and TRBJ1-2; unclear D gene. The CDR3 consists of 12 residues. Per the germline V gene, CDR1 is ENHRY and CDR2 is SYGVKD. Trimming cost V 8 bases and J 0 bases, with 7 bases left between them. Here the CDR3 reads CAISFANYGYTF. The CDR3 DNA is TGTGCCATCTCCTTCGCTAACTATGGCTACACCTTC.